These 20 T cell receptor beta chains were sequenced from one sample in a study of molecular identifiers for immune sequencing clone quantification listed by TCRdb under 2018. The protocol used for the library was PCR. Sequencing was carried out with a NextSeq 500. TCRdb reprocessing: public reads trimmed at Q25 with fastp, clones called with MiXCR, in-frame beta chains kept. Records with the same CDR3 protein are collapsed into one entry carrying the most frequent genes and DNA. The sample yields 300,000 to 400,000 distinct CDR3 sequences; 24% were counted once. Jointly, the top ten make up around 0.76% of the sample. The source material was naive CD8+ T cells from blood, with Jurkat cell RNA spiked in. Interpreted using the paper, the cell subset or site label stands for: FACS-sorted CD8+CD4-CCR7+CD45RA+ naive T cells. These receptors came from a human donor in good health. Some libraries in this study had Jurkat cell RNA spiked in.

This clonotype has just a few counts. V usage is TRBV6-2 or TRBV6-3 and J usage is TRBJ2-7; 14 nucleotides agree with TRBD2. The CDR3 contains 15 residues. Germline values: CDR1 MNHEY, CDR2 SVGEGT. The ends lost 4 bases at V and 6 bases at J; junction bases unmatched: 5. In nucleotides, the CDR3 is TGTGCCAGCAGTTCAAGGACTAGCGGGGGGAGCGAGCAGTACTTC. Translation gives CASSSRTSGGSEQYF.

The table lists this clonotype with many counts. This chain uses TRBV28 with TRBJ2-2; D is uncertain. From germline, CDR1 is MDHEN and CDR2 SYDVKM. V was cut by 2 bases and J by 1 base, with 2 bases left in between. The CDR3 loop spans 13 amino acids. Here the CDR3 reads CASSLQNTGELFF. CDR3 sequence (DNA): TGTGCCAGCAGTTTACAGAACACCGGGGAGCTGTTTTTT.

This clonotype has at least ten counts. The chain has TRBV28 and TRBJ2-7; maybe TRBD2 (6 bases). The length of the CDR3 is 16 residues. V was clipped by 6 bases and J by 0 bases, with 18 bases between them. Germline V gene data show CDR1 as MDHEN and CDR2 as SYDVKM. The CDR3 DNA is TGTGCCAGCAGGACACCCTCCGGAGGGTCCTCCTACGAGCAGTACTTC. Protein: CASRTPSGGSSYEQYF.

The J gene is TRBJ2-7, the V gene TRBV6-6; D gene unclear. The V and J ends lost 0 bases and 2 bases respectively, with 11 bases between them. This CDR3 is 15 amino acids long. From germline, CDR1 is MNHNY and CDR2 SVGAGI (reference sequence). The CDR3 DNA follows: TGTGCCAGCAGTTACTCGGAACAGTTACCCTACGAGCAGTACTTC. Protein sequence: CASSYSEQLPYEQYF.

The V call is TRBV14, the J call TRBJ2-7, with a tentative D call TRBD2 (5 bases). The CDR3 sequence is 13 residues long. Per germline, CDR1 SGHDN and CDR2 FVKESK. V gave up 5 bases and J gave up 3 bases, with 11 bases separating them. The chain's CDR3 is CASSNVGVYEQYF. The CDR3 DNA reads TGTGCCAGCAGCAACGTCGGGGTCTACGAGCAGTACTTC.

This clonotype was seen a few times. This chain connects TRBV29-1 to TRBJ2-3; TRBD2 agrees at 7 bases. There are 17 residues in the CDR3. CDR1 is SQVTM, CDR2 ANQGSEA, per germline. The J segment lost 3 bases and the V segment lost 7 bases, leaving 19 bases of the junction unmatched. The CDR3 region is CSAIESVAGPWTDTQYF. The CDR3 coding sequence is TGCAGCGCGATTGAATCGGTAGCGGGTCCCTGGACAGATACGCAGTATTTT.

This clonotype was seen at least ten times. The chain carries TRBV7-2 and TRBJ2-7; perhaps TRBD2 as D (6 bases). Trimming stripped 5 bases from V and 0 bases from J, with 14 bases between. Germline V gives CDR1 SGHTA, CDR2 FQGNSA. The CDR3 contains 15 residues. CDR3 sequence: CASSPSLASSYEQYF. In DNA, the CDR3 is TGTGCCAGCAGCCCGAGCCTAGCGAGCTCCTACGAGCAGTACTTC.

This chain connects TRBV10-2 to TRBJ2-7, with 7 nucleotides matching TRBD2. The CDR3 covers 16 residues. Germline CDR1 is WSHSY and CDR2 is SAAADI. Trimming cost V 1 base and J 0 bases; bases outside gene matches: 6. The CDR3 DNA is TGCGCCAGCAGTGAGTATGTGGGAGGGAGCTCCTACGAGCAGTACTTC. Translation gives CASSEYVGGSSYEQYF.

This clonotype was counted only a few times. The chain couples TRBV30 to TRBJ2-3; D is possibly TRBD2 (6 bases). Trimming pared 7 bases from V and 1 base from J, leaving 15 bases between. This CDR3 comprises 14 residues. Germline V lookup: CDR1 GTSNPN, CDR2 SVGIG (reference sequence). This CDR3 reads CASEGMSGTDTQYF. As DNA, the CDR3 is TGTGCCTCGGAGGGGATGTCTGGCACAGATACGCAGTATTTT.

This clonotype was seen a few times. The chain has TRBV12-5 and TRBJ1-5, with D uncertain. Germline V CDR1 and CDR2: LGHNT, FRNRAP. CDR3 length: 18 amino acids. V shed 2 bases and J shed 2 bases, with 19 bases lying between them. In nucleotides, the CDR3 is TGTGCTAGTGGTTTGTATCCCCCTACGGGGTTGGGCAATCAGCCCCAGCATTTT. Its translation is CASGLYPPTGLGNQPQHF.

This clonotype has ten or more counts. The chain couples TRBV6-5 to TRBJ2-3; D gene ambiguous. The CDR3 extends over 13 amino acids. V was cut by 0 bases and J by 6 bases, with 7 bases left in between. Germline CDR1 is MNHEY and CDR2 is SVGAGI. The CDR3 is CASSYSFDDTQYF. CDR3 nucleotides: TGTGCCAGCAGTTACTCATTTGACGATACGCAGTATTTT.

The rearrangement uses TRBV4-1 and TRBJ1-6; no clear D. Between the trimmed V and J ends, which lost 0 bases and 9 bases, there was a span of 9 bases. The CDR3 contains 14 residues. Germline V lookup: CDR1 MGHRA, CDR2 YSYEKL. CDR3 DNA: TGCGCCAGCAGCCAAGAAAACCTCCGTTCACCCCTCCACTTT. As protein: CASSQENLRSPLHF.

To note about this clonotype: One end of the junction fails to match germline, which may point to a read error. This chain connects TRBV18 to TRBJ2-3; TRBD2 matches at 10 bases. The CDR3 runs to 16 residues. Germline CDR1 KGHSH, CDR2 LQKENI. The CDR3 region has the DNA TGTGCCTGCTCACCACCGTTCCTAGCGGGAGAAGATACGCAGTATTTT. Protein sequence: CACSPPFLAGEDTQYF.

This clonotype was picked up many times. The rearrangement links TRBV7-9 to TRBJ1-1; D possibly corresponds to TRBD1 (5 bases). Germline V lookup: CDR1 SEHNR, CDR2 FQNEAQ (reference sequence). CDR3 length: 13 amino acids. V shed 8 bases and J shed 7 bases, with 17 bases lying between them. Written as DNA, the CDR3 is TGTGCCAGCGTGGGCAGGGAAGGCGGTGAAGCTTTCTTT. Encoded protein: CASVGREGGEAFF.

The CDR3 is CASSLSYNRMNTEAFF. Here the CDR3 DNA reads TGTGCCAGCAGCTTAAGTTATAACAGAATGAACACTGAAGCTTTCTTT. The V gene is TRBV7-9, the J gene TRBJ1-1; D uncertain. Germline CDR1 is SEHNR and CDR2 is FQNEAQ (reference sequence). The CDR3 runs to 16 residues. The ends were cut back, 2 bases at V and 0 bases at J, with 13 bases in the middle.

This clonotype has at least ten counts. The chain joins TRBV7-6 to TRBJ1-1; possibly TRBD1 for D (5 bases). Germline V gene data show CDR1 as SGHVS and CDR2 as FNYEAQ. Trimming removed 5 bases at V and 5 bases at J, with 15 bases between. This CDR3 is 14 amino acids long. CDR3 DNA sequence: TGTGCCAGCAGCCGGCCCGGGACCAGGACTGAAGCTTTCTTT. Protein: CASSRPGTRTEAFF.

This clonotype was seen only once. The chain recombines TRBV6-1 with TRBJ2-7; D may match TRBD1 or TRBD2 (5 bases each). The CDR3 runs to 14 residues. CDR1 and CDR2 from the germline V gene are MNHNS and SASEGT. Trimming pared 1 base from V and 2 bases from J, leaving 9 bases between. The CDR3 here is CASSEGVGAYEQYF. In DNA, the CDR3 is TGTGCCAGCAGTGAAGGTGTGGGGGCCTACGAGCAGTACTTC.

This clonotype came up a few times. In nucleotides, the CDR3 is TGTGCCAGCACTTCCCATGGGGGGCGGGGACAGGAATCTACTGAAGCTTTCTTT. Translation: CASTSHGGRGQESTEAFF. The V and J genes are TRBV28 and TRBJ1-1, with 8 bases that match TRBD1. This CDR3 region has 18 residues. Trimming at V came to 7 bases and at J to 5 bases, leaving 21 bases not matched to a gene. Germline V gene sequence: CDR1 MDHEN, CDR2 SYDVKM.

In this sample, this clonotype turned up many times. This chain links TRBV30 with TRBJ2-3, with D perhaps matching TRBD2 (6 bases). Germline V gene sequence: CDR1 GTSNPN, CDR2 SVGIG (reference sequence). Trimming removed 7 bases at V and 1 base at J, with 12 bases between. The CDR3 is made up of 13 amino acids. The CDR3 here is CASTGVGTDTQYF. For the CDR3, the DNA is TGTGCCTCCACGGGAGTAGGCACAGATACGCAGTATTTT.

This clonotype was detected only a few times. The chain uses TRBV5-5 and TRBJ2-6, with D possibly TRBD1 on 6 matching bases. V was clipped by 2 bases and J by 0 bases, with 18 bases between them. Per the germline V gene, CDR1 is SGHKS and CDR2 is YYEKEE (reference sequence). The CDR3 consists of 19 residues. CDR3: CASSLNTGTLGSGANVLTF. CDR3 nucleotide sequence: TGTGCCAGCAGCTTAAACACCGGGACACTTGGCTCTGGGGCCAACGTCCTGACTTTC.